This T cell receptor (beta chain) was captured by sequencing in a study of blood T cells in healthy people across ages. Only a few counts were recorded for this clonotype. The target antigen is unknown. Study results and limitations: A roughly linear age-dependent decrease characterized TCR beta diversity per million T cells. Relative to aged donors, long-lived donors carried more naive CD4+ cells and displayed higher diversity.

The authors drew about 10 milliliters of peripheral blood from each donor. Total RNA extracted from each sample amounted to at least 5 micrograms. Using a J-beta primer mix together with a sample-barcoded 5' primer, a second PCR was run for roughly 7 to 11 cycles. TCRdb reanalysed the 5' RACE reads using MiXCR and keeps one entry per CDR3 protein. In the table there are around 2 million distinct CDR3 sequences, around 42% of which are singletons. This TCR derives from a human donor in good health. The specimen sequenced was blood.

CDR3 DNA sequence: TGTGCCAGCAGTCCCCAAATTGGACGGAGAAGCAATCAGCCCCAGCATTTT. Its protein is CASSPQIGRRSNQPQHF. The chain is built from TRBV12-3 or TRBV12-4 and TRBJ1-5; D is unclear. V dropped 5 bases and J dropped 1 base, with 18 bases sitting between them. The CDR3 length is 17 residues.